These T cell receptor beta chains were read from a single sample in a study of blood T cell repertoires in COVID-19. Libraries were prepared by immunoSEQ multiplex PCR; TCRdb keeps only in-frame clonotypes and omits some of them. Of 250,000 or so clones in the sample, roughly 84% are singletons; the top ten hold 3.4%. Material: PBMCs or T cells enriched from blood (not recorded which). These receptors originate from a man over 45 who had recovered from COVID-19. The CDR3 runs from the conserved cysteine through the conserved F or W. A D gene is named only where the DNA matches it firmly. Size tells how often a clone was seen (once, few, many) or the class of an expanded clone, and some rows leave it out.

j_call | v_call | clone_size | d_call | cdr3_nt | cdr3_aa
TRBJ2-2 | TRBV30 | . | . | TGTGCCTGGAGCGCCTCGAGGGTGGGAACCGGGGAGCTGTTTTTT | CAWSASRVGTGELFF
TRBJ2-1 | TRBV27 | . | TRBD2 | TGTGCCAGCAGTTTATCAAGCGGGAGGCCCCACAATGAGCAGTTCTTC | CASSLSSGRPHNEQFF
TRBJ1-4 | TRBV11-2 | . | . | TGTGCCAGCAGCCCAACAAGTTCGGGTGAAAAACTGTTTTTT | CASSPTSSGEKLFF
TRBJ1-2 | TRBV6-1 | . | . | TGTGCCAGCAGTGAATACCAGGCTAACTATGGCTACACCTTC | CASSEYQANYGYTF
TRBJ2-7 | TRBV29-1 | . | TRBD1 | TGCAGCGTTGAAGTTCAAGGGGGCTACTACGAGCAGTACTTC | CSVEVQGGYYEQYF
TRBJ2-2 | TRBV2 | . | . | TGTGCCAGCAACAGAAACACCGGGGAGCTGTTTTTT | CASNRNTGELFF
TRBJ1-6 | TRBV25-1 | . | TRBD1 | TGTGCCAGCAGCCGACAGGGATCCTCCCCCCTCCACTTT | CASSRQGSSPLHF
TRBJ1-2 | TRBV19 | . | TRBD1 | TGTGCCAGTAGTATTCTCTGGACAGGGAACAACTATGGCTACACCTTC | CASSILWTGNNYGYTF
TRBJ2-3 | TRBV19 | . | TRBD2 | TGTGCCAGTAGTAAGCGGGGGTCTGCAGATACGCAGTATTTT | CASSKRGSADTQYF
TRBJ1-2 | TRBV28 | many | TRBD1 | TGTGCCAGTGGACAGGGGGCGGGTAACTATGGCTACACCTTC | CASGQGAGNYGYTF
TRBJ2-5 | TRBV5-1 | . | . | TGCGCCAGCAGCTTGAGCGCCAGCGGTGTGGAGACCCAGTACTTC | CASSLSASGVETQYF
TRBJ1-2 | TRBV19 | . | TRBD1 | TGTGCCACCAAAGGGGGCCCCTATGGCTACACCTTC | CATKGGPYGYTF
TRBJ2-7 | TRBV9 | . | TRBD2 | TGTGCCAGCAGCGCTCGGACTAGCGGCTACGAGCAGTACTTC | CASSARTSGYEQYF
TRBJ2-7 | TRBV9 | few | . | TGTGCCAGCAGCCTCGCCCCTGGGGGGGCCTCCTACGAGCAGTACTTC | CASSLAPGGASYEQYF
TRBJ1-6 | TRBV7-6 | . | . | TGTGCCAGCAGCTTAGAGGGGGGGCCGAGGGCCTATAATTCACCCCTCCACTTT | CASSLEGGPRAYNSPLHF
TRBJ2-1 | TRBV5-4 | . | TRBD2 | TGTGCCAGCAGCGGACTAGCCCCTGAGCAGTTCTTC | CASSGLAPEQFF
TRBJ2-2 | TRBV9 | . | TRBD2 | TGTGCCAGCTCGAGCGGGGGGACCGGGGAGCTGTTTTTT | CASSSGGTGELFF
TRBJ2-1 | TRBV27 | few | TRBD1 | TGTGCCAGCAGTTCCGGGACAGGGGGGATAGGCTCCTACAATGAGCAGTTCTTC | CASSSGTGGIGSYNEQFF
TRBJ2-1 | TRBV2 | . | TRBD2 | TGTGCCAGCAGTGCTAGCGGGGGAGGGAACAATGAGCAGTTCTTC | CASSASGGGNNEQFF
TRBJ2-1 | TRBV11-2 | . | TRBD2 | TGTGCCAGCAGCGAAACTAGCGGGCTTTCGTATGAGCAGTTCTTC | CASSETSGLSYEQFF
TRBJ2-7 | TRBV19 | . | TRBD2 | TGTGCCAGAATACCTCTAGCGGGAGACAGTGAGCAGTACTTC | CARIPLAGDSEQYF
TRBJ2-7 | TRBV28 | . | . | TGTGCCAGCAGTTCTACGGCCTACGAGCAGTACTTC | CASSSTAYEQYF
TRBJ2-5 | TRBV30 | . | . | TGTGCCTGGAGTGGGGCGCAAGAGACCCAGTACTTC | CAWSGAQETQYF
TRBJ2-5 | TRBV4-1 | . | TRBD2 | TGCGCCAGCAGCCCAACAATAGCGGGTATACAAGAGACCCAGTACTTC | CASSPTIAGIQETQYF
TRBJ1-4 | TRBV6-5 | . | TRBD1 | TGTGCCAGCAGCTTGGGACAGGGCCACGAAAAACTGTTTTTT | CASSLGQGHEKLFF
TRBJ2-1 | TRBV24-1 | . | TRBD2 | TGTGCCACCAGTGAATCTAGCGGGGGGTCCTACAATGAGCAGTTCTTC | CATSESSGGSYNEQFF
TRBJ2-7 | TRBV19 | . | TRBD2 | TGTGCCAGTAGTATAGGTCCAGCGGGAGCCTACGAGCAGTACTTC | CASSIGPAGAYEQYF
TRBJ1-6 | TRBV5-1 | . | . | TGCGCCAGCAGCTCGCCGGGACACACTAATTCACCCCTCCACTTT | CASSSPGHTNSPLHF
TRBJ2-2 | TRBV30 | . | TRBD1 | TGTGCCTGGAGCCCCACCGGGACAGGGACCACCGGGGAGCTGTTTTTT | CAWSPTGTGTTGELFF
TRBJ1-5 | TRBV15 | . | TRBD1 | TGTGCCACCGGGGACAGAGGGCAGCCCCAGCATTTT | CATGDRGQPQHF